Reported below is one T cell receptor beta chain. Its specificity is not known. These data are taken from a study of CXCR3-negative and CXCR3-positive naive CD8 T cells. Within the CD8+ T cell compartment, naive cells were CD45RO-CCR7+CD27+CD95-. Overall study results and limits: Cryopreserved cells showed partially decreased CXCR3 expression, and most assays used fresh PBMCs. Diversity proved comparably high across both naive subsets and much lower in memory CD8+ cells. Naive cells with CXCR3 showed TRB CDR3s that were more hydrophobic than those in CXCR3-negative naive cells. Similar TRBV-TRBJ usage characterized naive CXCR3-negative and CXCR3-positive cells; memory cells differed.

Libraries were UMI-labeled 5' RACE TRB cDNA. TCRdb reanalyzed the 5' RACE reads and collapses them to one entry per CDR3 protein, without DNA. This sample's table reports roughly 110,000 distinct CDR3 sequences. The receptor comes from a human donor in good health. Some clones in this sample may be carry-over from other donors' samples. Specimen: naive CXCR3+ CD8+ T cells from blood. Subset of the sample: CD45RO-CCR7+CD27+CD95- naive CD8+ T cells expressing CXCR3 (TNR3+).

The CDR3 sequence is CSARDLDSATVYEQYF. The rearrangement links TRBV20-1 to TRBJ2-7; TCRdb reports TRBD1, a call that lacks DNA to check it against. The germline V gene has CDR1 DFQATT and CDR2 SNEGSKA (reference sequence). The CDR3 extends over 16 amino acids.